The source of this T cell receptor (beta chain) is a study of T cell responses to AZD1222 COVID-19 vaccine. Germline V CDR1 and CDR2: LGHDT, YNNKEL (reference sequence). Trimming removed 2 bases at V and 1 base at J, with 12 bases between. The CDR3 sequence is 16 residues long. Broader study findings: There were repertoire samples only from the period after the peak T cell response. Seropositive status at baseline applied to only a handful of AZD1222 recipients. Spike-specific TCR repertoires showed rising breadth and depth after two AZD1222 doses. The donor cohort was predominantly white British with a female majority, and clonal diversity may have been underestimated.

The table came from immunoSEQ multiplex PCR; TCRdb's copy has only in-frame clones and leaves some out. The data show over 130,000 clones, about 91% seen once. As for this clone: Its antigen is still unknown.

The sequencing used peripheral blood, collected on day 0 of AZD1222 vaccination. The chain employs TRBV3-1 (or the pseudogene TRBV3-2) and TRBJ1-5; D uncertain. The sequence derives from an adult in good health. CDR3 amino acids: CASSQNPPVSNQPQHF. The CDR3 bases are TGTGCCAGCAGCCAAAACCCTCCGGTAAGCAATCAGCCCCAGCATTTT.